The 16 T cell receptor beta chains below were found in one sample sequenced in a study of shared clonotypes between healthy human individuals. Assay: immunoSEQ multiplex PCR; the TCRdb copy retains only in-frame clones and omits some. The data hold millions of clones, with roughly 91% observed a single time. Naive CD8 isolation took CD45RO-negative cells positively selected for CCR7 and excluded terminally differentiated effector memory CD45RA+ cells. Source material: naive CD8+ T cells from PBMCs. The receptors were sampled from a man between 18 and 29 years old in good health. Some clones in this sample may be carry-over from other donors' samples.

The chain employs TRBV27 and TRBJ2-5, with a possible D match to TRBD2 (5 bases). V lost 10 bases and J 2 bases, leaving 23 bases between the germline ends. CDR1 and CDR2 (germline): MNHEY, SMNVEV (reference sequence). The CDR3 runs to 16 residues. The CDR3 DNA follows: TGTGCCACCCGAGGGAGCGTTGGGCTTGGGCAAGAGACCCAGTACTTC. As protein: CATRGSVGLGQETQYF.

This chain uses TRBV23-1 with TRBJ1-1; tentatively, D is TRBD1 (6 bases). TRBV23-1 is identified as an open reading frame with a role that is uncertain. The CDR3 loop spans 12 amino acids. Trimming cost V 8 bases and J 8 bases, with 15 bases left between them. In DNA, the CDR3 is TGCGCCAGCGGGCAGAACACAGGGGAAGCTTTCTTT. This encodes CASGQNTGEAFF.

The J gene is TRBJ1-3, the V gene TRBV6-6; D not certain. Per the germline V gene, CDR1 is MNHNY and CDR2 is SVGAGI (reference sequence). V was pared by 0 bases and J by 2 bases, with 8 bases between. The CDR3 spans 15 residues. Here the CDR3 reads CASSYSGRTGNTIYF. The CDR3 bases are TGTGCCAGCAGTTACTCAGGCAGAACTGGAAACACCATATATTTT.

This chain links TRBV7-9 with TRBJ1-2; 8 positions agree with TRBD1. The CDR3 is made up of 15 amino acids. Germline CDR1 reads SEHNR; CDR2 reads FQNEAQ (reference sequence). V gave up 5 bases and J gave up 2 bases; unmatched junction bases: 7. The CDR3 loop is CASSHSWTGNYGYTF. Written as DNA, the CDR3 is TGTGCCAGCAGCCATTCGTGGACAGGGAACTATGGCTACACCTTC.

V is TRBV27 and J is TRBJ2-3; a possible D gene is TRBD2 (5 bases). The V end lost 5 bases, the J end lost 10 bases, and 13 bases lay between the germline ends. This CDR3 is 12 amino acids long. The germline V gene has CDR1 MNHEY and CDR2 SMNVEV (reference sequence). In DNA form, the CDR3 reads TGTGCCAGCAGTCCGGACTGGCTGCCGCAGTATTTT. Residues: CASSPDWLPQYF.

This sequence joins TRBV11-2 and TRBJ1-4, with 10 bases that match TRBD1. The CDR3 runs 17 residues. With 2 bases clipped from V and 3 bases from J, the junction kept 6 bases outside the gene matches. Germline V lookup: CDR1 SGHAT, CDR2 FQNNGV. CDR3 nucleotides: TGTGCCAGCAGCTTAAAAGACAGGGGGCCAGCTAATGAAAAACTGTTTTTT. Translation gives CASSLKDRGPANEKLFF.

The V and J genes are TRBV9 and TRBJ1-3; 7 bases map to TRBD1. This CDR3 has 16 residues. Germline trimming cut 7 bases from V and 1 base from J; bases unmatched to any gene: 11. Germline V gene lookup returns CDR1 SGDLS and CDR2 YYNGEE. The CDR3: CASGRGGGDSGNTIYF. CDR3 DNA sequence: TGTGCCAGCGGCAGGGGAGGGGGCGATTCTGGAAACACCATATATTTT.

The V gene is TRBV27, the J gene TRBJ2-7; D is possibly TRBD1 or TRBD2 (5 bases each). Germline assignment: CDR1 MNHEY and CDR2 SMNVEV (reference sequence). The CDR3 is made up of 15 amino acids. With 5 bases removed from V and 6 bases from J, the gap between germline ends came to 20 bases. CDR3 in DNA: TGTGCCAGCAGTGTACGGGACGCTAAAAGGTCCGAGCAGTACTTC. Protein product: CASSVRDAKRSEQYF.

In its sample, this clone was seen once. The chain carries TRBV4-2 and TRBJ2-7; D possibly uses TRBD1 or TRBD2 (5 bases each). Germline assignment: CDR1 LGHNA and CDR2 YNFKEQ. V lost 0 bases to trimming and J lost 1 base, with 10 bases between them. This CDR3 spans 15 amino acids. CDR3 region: CASSQDAGASYEQYF. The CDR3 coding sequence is TGTGCCAGCAGCCAAGATGCCGGGGCTTCCTACGAGCAGTACTTC.

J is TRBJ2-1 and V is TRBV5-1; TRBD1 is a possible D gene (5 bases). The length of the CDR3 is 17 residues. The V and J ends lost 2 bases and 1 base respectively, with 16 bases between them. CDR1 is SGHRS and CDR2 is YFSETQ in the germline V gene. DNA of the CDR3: TGCGCCAGCAGCTTCAGGGTTGGAATCGAATCCTACAATGAGCAGTTCTTC. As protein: CASSFRVGIESYNEQFF.

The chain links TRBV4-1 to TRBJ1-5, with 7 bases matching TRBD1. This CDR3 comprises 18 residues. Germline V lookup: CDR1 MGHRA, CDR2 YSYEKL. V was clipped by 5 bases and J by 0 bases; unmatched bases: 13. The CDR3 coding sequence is TGCGCCAGCAGCGTACCGGGACAGACAAGTTATAGCAATCAGCCCCAGCATTTT. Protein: CASSVPGQTSYSNQPQHF.

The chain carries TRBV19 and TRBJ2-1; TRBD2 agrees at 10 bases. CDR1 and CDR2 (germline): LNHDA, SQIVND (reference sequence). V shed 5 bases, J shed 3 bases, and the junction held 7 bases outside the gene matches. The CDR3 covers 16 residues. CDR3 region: CASSARLAGLYNEQFF. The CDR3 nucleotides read TGTGCCAGTAGTGCACGACTAGCGGGTCTCTACAATGAGCAGTTCTTC.

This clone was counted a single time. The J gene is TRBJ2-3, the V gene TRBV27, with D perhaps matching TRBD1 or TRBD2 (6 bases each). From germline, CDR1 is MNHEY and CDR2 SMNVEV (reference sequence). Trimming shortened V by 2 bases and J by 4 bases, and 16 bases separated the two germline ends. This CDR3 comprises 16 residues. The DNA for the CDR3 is TGTGCCAGCAGTTTAGTTCGGGGGCGGGTGGCAGATACGCAGTATTTT. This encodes CASSLVRGRVADTQYF.

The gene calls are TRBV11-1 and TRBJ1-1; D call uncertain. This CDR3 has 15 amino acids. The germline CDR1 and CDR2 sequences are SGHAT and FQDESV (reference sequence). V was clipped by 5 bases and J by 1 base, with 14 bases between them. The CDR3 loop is CASSPKRAANTEAFF. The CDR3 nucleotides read TGTGCCAGCAGCCCTAAGCGTGCAGCGAACACTGAAGCTTTCTTT.

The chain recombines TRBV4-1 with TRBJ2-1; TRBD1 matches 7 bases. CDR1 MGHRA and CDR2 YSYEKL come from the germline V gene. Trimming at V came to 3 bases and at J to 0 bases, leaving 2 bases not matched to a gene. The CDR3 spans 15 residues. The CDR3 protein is CASSQTGNSYNEQFF. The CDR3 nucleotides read TGCGCCAGCAGCCAGACAGGGAACTCCTACAATGAGCAGTTCTTC.

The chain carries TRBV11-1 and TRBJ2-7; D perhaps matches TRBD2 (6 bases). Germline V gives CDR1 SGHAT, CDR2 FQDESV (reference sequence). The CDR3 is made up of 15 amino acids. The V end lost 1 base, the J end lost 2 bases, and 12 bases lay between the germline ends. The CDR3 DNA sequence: TGTGCCAGCAGCTTAGGGAGGGGCATAGCCTACGAGCAGTACTTC. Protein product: CASSLGRGIAYEQYF.